This TCR beta chain was sequenced during a study of regulatory T cells in long-lasting Graves disease. Looked up from germline, CDR1 is SGHRS and CDR2 is YFSETQ. The CDR3 loop spans 22 amino acids. V trimming: 3 bases; J trimming: 5 bases; junction bases outside the gene matches: 28. This clonotype was recorded a few times. The time point denotes: persistent/refractory GD, antithyroid drugs over 5 years with positive TRAb. TCR sequences were obtained from RNA taken from PBMCs. An endocrinology unit in Xi'an, China, supplied the patients. Through Arm-PCR of CDR3 regions and iRepertoire HTBI primers, TCR beta libraries were built. Per the authors' pipeline: Detected in the samples were around 62 TRBV and 14 TRBJ segments. TCRdb re-called the multiplex PCR reads through MiXCR, storing one row per CDR3 protein. The V and J calls and clone size are TCRdb's, not the authors'. The data hold a few hundred thousand distinct CDR3 sequences, with roughly 25% observed a single time.

The receptor was derived from a middle-aged woman with Graves disease. This chain links TRBV5-1 with TRBJ1-4; 7 bases agree with TRBD1. The sequences come from peripheral blood mononuclear cells (PBMCs), collected when the disease was refractory, from a patient treated with antithyroid drugs. The CDR3 here is CASSSRDSEKLTNAEHNEKLFF. The CDR3 DNA reads as TGCGCCAGCAGCTCCCGGGACAGTGAAAAACTTACGAATGCGGAGCACAATGAAAAACTGTTTTTT.